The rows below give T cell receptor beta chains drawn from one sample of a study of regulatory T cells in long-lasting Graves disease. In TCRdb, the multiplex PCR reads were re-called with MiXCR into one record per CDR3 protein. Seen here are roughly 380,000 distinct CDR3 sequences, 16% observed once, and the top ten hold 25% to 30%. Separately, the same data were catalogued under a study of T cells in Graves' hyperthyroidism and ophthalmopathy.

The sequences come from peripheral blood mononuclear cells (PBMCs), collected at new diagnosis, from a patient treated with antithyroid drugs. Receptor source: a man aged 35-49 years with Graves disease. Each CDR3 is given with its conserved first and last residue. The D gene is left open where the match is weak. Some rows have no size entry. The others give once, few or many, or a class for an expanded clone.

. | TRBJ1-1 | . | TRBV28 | CASSLIETEAFF | TGTGCCAGCAGTTTAATAGAGACTGAAGCTTTCTTT
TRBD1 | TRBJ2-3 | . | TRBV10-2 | CAAGQGRSVDTQYF | TGCGCCGCAGGACAGGGGCGCTCCGTAGATACGCAGTATTTT
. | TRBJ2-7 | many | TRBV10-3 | CATSRPAYYEQYF | TGTGCCACCTCCCGACCCGCCTACTACGAGCAGTACTTC
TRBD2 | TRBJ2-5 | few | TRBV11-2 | CASSLRLADVTQYF | TGTGCCAGCAGCTTGAGACTAGCGGATGTGACCCAGTACTTC
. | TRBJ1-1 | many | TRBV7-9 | CASSFGSPEAFF | TGTGCCAGCAGCTTCGGCAGCCCTGAAGCTTTCTTT
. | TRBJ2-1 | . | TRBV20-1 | CSAWGGYPYNEQFF | TGCAGTGCTTGGGGGGGCTACCCCTACAATGAGCAGTTCTTC
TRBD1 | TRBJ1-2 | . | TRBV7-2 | CASSLRQGDYGYTF | TGTGCCAGCAGCCTCCGACAGGGCGACTATGGCTACACCTTC
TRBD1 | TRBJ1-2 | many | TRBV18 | CASSPPSQGANYGYTF | TGTGCCAGCTCACCACCCTCACAGGGGGCTAACTATGGCTACACCTTC
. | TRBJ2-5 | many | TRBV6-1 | CASTPGPDGTQYF | TGTGCCAGCACGCCAGGCCCCGACGGGACCCAGTACTTC
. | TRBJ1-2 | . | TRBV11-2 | CASSFLDALNYGYTF | TGTGCCAGCAGCTTTCTGGACGCCCTGAACTATGGCTACACCTTC
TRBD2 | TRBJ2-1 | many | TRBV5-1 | CASSLIAGGYNEQFF | TGTGCCAGCAGCTTAATAGCGGGGGGCTACAATGAGCAGTTCTTC
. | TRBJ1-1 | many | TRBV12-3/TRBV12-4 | CASSLGRTEAFF | TGTGCCAGCAGTTTAGGTCGAACTGAAGCTTTCTTT
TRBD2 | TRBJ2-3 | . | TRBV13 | CASSLGGGGSTDTQYF | TGTGCCAGCAGCTTAGGGGGCGGGGGGAGCACAGATACGCAGTATTTT
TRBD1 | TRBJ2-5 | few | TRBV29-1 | CSVEEGGPGETQYF | TGCAGCGTTGAAGAAGGGGGCCCGGGGGAGACCCAGTACTTC
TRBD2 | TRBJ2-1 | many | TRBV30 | CAWRGEGNNEQFF | TGTGCCTGGAGGGGGGAGGGAAACAATGAGCAGTTCTTC
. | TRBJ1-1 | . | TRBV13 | CASSPNGALNTEAFF | TGTGCCAGCAGCCCAAATGGGGCCTTGAACACTGAAGCTTTCTTT
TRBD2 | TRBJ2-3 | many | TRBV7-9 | CASSLSLAGGTDTQYF | TGTGCCAGCAGCTTAAGTCTAGCGGGGGGCACAGATACGCAGTATTTT
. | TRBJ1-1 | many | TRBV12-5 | CASGLNQGLGTEAFF | TGTGCTAGTGGTTTGAACCAGGGGCTGGGCACTGAAGCTTTCTTT
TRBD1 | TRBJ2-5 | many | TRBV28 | CASNPTGGRQETQYF | TGTGCCAGCAACCCCACAGGGGGAAGACAAGAGACCCAGTACTTC
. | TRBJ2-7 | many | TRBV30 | CAWSGTYEQYF | TGTGCCTGGAGTGGAACCTACGAGCAGTACTTC